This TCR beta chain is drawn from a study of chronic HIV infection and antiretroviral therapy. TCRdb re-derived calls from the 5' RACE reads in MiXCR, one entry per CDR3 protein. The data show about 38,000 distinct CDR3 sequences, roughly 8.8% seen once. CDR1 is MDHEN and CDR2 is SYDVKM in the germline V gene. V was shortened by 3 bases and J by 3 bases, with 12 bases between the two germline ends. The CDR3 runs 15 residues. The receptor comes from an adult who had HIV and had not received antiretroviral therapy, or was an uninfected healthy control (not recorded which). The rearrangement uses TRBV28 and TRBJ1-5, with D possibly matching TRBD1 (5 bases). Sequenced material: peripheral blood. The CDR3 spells CASSLKGLNNQPQHF. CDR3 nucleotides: TGTGCCAGCAGTTTGAAGGGGCTTAACAATCAGCCCCAGCATTTT.